Below are 22 T cell receptor beta chains sequenced from a single sample in a study of T-cell reconstitution after alpha-beta-depleted transplantation in children. TCRbeta library construction was performed incorporating unique molecular identifiers. MiXCR, applied by TCRdb to the PCR reads, yields one record per CDR3 protein. Of about 980,000 distinct CDR3 sequences in the sample, roughly 31% were seen once. The sequences come from PBMCs, mostly from graft donor cells, collected 360 days after TCRalphabeta/CD19-depleted stem cell transplant. The receptors shown here come from a boy in the first two years of life who had a stem cell transplant for SCID, so the T cells may come from the graft donor.

V and J are TRBV6-2 or TRBV6-3 and TRBJ2-7; 7 bases map to TRBD1. The CDR3 runs 13 residues. Germline loops: CDR1 MNHEY, CDR2 SVGEGT. Unmatched junction bases numbered 2, after V lost 2 bases and J lost 4 bases. Written as DNA, the CDR3 is TGTGCCAGCAGTTACAGGGACAGATACGAGCAGTACTTC. Translated, it gives CASSYRDRYEQYF.

CDR3 in amino acids: CASSLLSGGAGYNEQFF. Written as DNA, the CDR3 is TGCGCCAGCAGCTTGCTTAGCGGGGGGGCCGGTTACAATGAGCAGTTCTTC. The chain has TRBV5-1 and TRBJ2-1; the match to TRBD2 covers 11 bases. V gave up 1 base and J gave up 4 bases; unmatched junction bases: 7. From germline, CDR1 is SGHRS and CDR2 YFSETQ. The CDR3 is 17 amino acids.

The CDR3 DNA follows: TGCGCCAGCAGGCAAGGGGTTGCAACTAATGAAAAACTGTTTTTT. Translated: CASRQGVATNEKLFF. The chain carries TRBV5-1 and TRBJ1-4; D possibly corresponds to TRBD1 (5 bases). This CDR3 comprises 15 residues. Trimming took off 5 bases at V and 0 bases at J, with 11 bases between the two ends. In germline, CDR1 is SGHRS, CDR2 YFSETQ.

V and J are TRBV5-1 and TRBJ2-3; D uncertain. Germline V gene data show CDR1 as SGHRS and CDR2 as YFSETQ. Between the trimmed V and J ends, which lost 4 bases and 0 bases, there was a span of 12 bases. The CDR3 spans 15 residues. The CDR3 region has the DNA TGCGCCAGCAGCATGAGGACGTCAAGCACAGATACGCAGTATTTT. It is translated as CASSMRTSSTDTQYF.

V and J are TRBV28 and TRBJ2-7; 7 nucleotides agree with TRBD1. The CDR3 runs 14 residues. V lost 3 bases, J lost 2 bases, and 4 bases stayed unmatched. Germline assignment: CDR1 MDHEN and CDR2 SYDVKM. DNA for the CDR3: TGTGCCAGCAGTTTTTGGACAGGAACCTACGAGCAGTACTTC. Translation gives CASSFWTGTYEQYF.

V gene TRBV20-1 combines with J gene TRBJ2-3; 12 bases are shared with TRBD2. The CDR3 is made up of 15 amino acids. Trimming cost V 6 bases and J 2 bases; bases outside gene matches: 6. The germline gives CDR1 DFQATT, CDR2 SNEGSKA (reference sequence). This CDR3 is CSAERLAGDTDTQYF. In DNA, the CDR3 is TGCAGTGCGGAGAGACTAGCGGGGGACACAGATACGCAGTATTTT.

This clonotype has only a few counts. The chain links TRBV5-1 to TRBJ1-2, with 8 bases that match TRBD1. V shed 4 bases and J 4 bases; nucleotides not matched to a gene: 6. CDR3 length: 14 residues. CDR1 is SGHRS and CDR2 is YFSETQ in the germline V gene. The DNA of the CDR3 is TGCGCCAGCAGCAGTACAGGGGGGACCTATGGCTACACCTTC. Encoded protein: CASSSTGGTYGYTF.

The CDR3 is CASRPHYRGEIPGNQPQHF. The DNA for the CDR3 is TGTGCCAGCAGGCCCCATTACAGGGGCGAAATACCAGGCAATCAGCCCCAGCATTTT. The chain uses TRBV6-1 and TRBJ1-5; 7 positions agree with TRBD1. J was trimmed by 2 bases and V by 6 bases; bases with no gene match: 19. The CDR3 sequence is 19 residues long. CDR1 and CDR2 from the germline V gene are MNHNS and SASEGT.

In its sample, this clonotype was seen many times. This chain uses TRBV3-1 with TRBJ1-5; D is unresolved. The germline V and J ends were trimmed by 1 base and 7 bases, with 11 bases remaining between them. This CDR3 has 14 amino acids. Per the germline V gene, CDR1 is LGHDT and CDR2 is YNNKEL (reference sequence). The chain's CDR3 is CASSQGRFSQPQHF. The CDR3 DNA follows: TGTGCCAGCAGCCAAGGTCGATTTTCCCAGCCCCAGCATTTT. The complete variable domain, with remaining parts taken from reference TRBV3-1 and TRBJ1-5, reads DTAVSQTPKYLVTQMGNDKSIKCEQNLGHDTMYWYKQDSKKFLKIMFSYNNKELIINETVPNRFSPKSPDKAHLNLHINSLELGDSAVYFCASSQGRFSQPQHFGDGTRLSIL.

The V call is TRBV10-3, the J call TRBJ2-7, with 7 nucleotides matching TRBD1. Germline assignment: CDR1 ENHRY and CDR2 SYGVKD. The CDR3 runs 16 residues. J lost 2 bases, V lost 0 bases, and 7 bases had no gene match. CDR3 loop: CAISESGQDWTYEQYF. CDR3 DNA: TGTGCCATCAGTGAGTCCGGACAGGATTGGACCTACGAGCAGTACTTC.

The chain couples TRBV20-1 to TRBJ2-3; a weak D match, TRBD2 (5 bases). CDR1 is DFQATT and CDR2 is SNEGSKA in the germline V gene (reference sequence). Trimming took 4 bases from V and 2 from J, leaving 10 bases between them. The CDR3 has 13 amino acids. The CDR3 coding sequence is TGCAGTGCTAACGCGGGCCTCACAGATACGCAGTATTTT. Its translation is CSANAGLTDTQYF.

The chain is built from TRBV4-3 and TRBJ2-2; unclear D gene. Germline CDR1 and CDR2: LGHNA and YSLEER. V lost 1 base and J 6 bases, leaving 15 bases between the germline ends. The CDR3 runs 16 residues. The DNA for the CDR3 is TGCGCCAGCAGCCAAGGGCCGAGGAAGTCCGCCGGGGAGCTGTTTTTT. It is translated as CASSQGPRKSAGELFF.

This chain connects TRBV2 to TRBJ2-3; D ambiguous. This CDR3 has 15 residues. V was cut by 1 base and J by 1 base, with 9 bases left in between. Germline V gene lookup returns CDR1 SNHLY and CDR2 FYNNEI. The CDR3 reads CASSEDRARTDTQYF. CDR3 coding DNA: TGTGCCAGCAGTGAAGACCGGGCGCGCACAGATACGCAGTATTTT.

The chain joins TRBV10-3 to TRBJ2-7, with D possibly matching TRBD2 (6 bases). CDR1 is ENHRY, CDR2 SYGVKD, per germline. Between the trimmed V and J ends, which lost 7 bases and 4 bases, there was a span of 17 bases. The CDR3 has 14 residues. The CDR3 region has the DNA TGTGCCATCAACCGTAGCGGTAGGGGTTACGAGCAGTACTTC. Its protein product is CAINRSGRGYEQYF.

This clonotype has just a few counts. The rearrangement joins TRBV29-1 to TRBJ2-1; 11 nucleotides align to TRBD1. V was pared by 6 bases and J by 3 bases, with 7 bases of the junction left unmatched. Germline values: CDR1 SQVTM, CDR2 ANQGSEA. The CDR3 spans 15 residues. The CDR3 nucleotides are TGCAGCGTGGCCCGGACAGGGGGCGTCTACAATGAGCAGTTCTTC. Protein sequence: CSVARTGGVYNEQFF.

V and J are TRBV5-1 and TRBJ2-2, with D tentatively TRBD2 (5 bases). The germline V gene has CDR1 SGHRS and CDR2 YFSETQ. The CDR3 has 15 residues. The ends were cut back, 0 bases at V and 3 bases at J, with 9 bases in the middle. The CDR3 DNA sequence: TGCGCCAGCAGCTTGGAACTCGGGGACACCGGGGAGCTGTTTTTT. Amino acid sequence: CASSLELGDTGELFF.

This clonotype showed up just a few times. The V gene is TRBV4-1, the J gene TRBJ1-2; D is uncertain. Per the germline V gene, CDR1 is MGHRA and CDR2 is YSYEKL. The V end was cut by 0 bases, the J end by 6 bases, with 23 bases between. The CDR3 length is 18 residues. The CDR3 coding sequence is TGCGCCAGCAGCCAAGATCTATTCCCCAGGAGCTTGAGTCATGGCTACACCTTC. Its translation: CASSQDLFPRSLSHGYTF.

The rearrangement uses TRBV18 and TRBJ2-1, with TRBD1 identical over 8 bases. The CDR3 covers 18 residues. The germline CDR1 and CDR2 sequences are KGHSH and LQKENI. The V and J ends lost 3 bases and 4 bases, in that order; junction bases with no gene match: 14. The CDR3 loop reads CASSPDRGVVGRYNEQFF. For the CDR3, the DNA is TGTGCCAGCTCACCTGACAGGGGAGTGGTGGGGCGATACAATGAGCAGTTCTTC.

The chain combines TRBV15 with TRBJ2-1; the match to TRBD2 covers 10 bases. From germline, CDR1 is LNHNV and CDR2 YYDKDF (reference sequence). CDR3 length equals 16 residues. J lost 6 bases, V lost 3 bases, and 8 bases had no gene match. The chain's CDR3 is CATSRALAGAINEQFF. CDR3 coding DNA: TGTGCCACCAGCAGGGCCCTAGCGGGGGCCATCAATGAGCAGTTCTTC. Based on the CDR3 plus reference TRBV15 and TRBJ2-1, the full variable domain is DAMVIQNPRYQVTQFGKPVTLSCSQTLNHNVMYWYQQKSSQAPKLLFHYYDKDFNNEADTPDNFQSRRPNTSFCFLDIRSPGLGDTAMYLCATSRALAGAINEQFFGPGTRLTVL.

The genes are TRBV2 and TRBJ2-7; TRBD1 might be the D (6 bases). In germline, CDR1 is SNHLY, CDR2 FYNNEI. The V end was cut by 6 bases, the J end by 0 bases, with 15 bases between. This CDR3 region has 15 residues. The CDR3 reads CASSYRTVSSYEQYF. DNA for the CDR3: TGTGCCAGCAGCTATCGGACAGTGAGCTCCTACGAGCAGTACTTC.

This clonotype was counted only a few times. This rearrangement joins TRBV15 to TRBJ2-1, with D unclear. Trimming stripped 0 bases from V and 1 base from J, with 7 bases between. From germline, CDR1 is LNHNV and CDR2 YYDKDF (reference sequence). The CDR3 loop spans 15 amino acids. CDR3 sequence reads: CATSREKLSYNEQFF. CDR3 DNA: TGTGCCACCAGCAGAGAGAAGCTTTCCTACAATGAGCAGTTCTTC.

This clonotype was recorded a few times. The J gene is TRBJ2-1, the V gene TRBV18; D is perhaps TRBD1 (6 bases). V lost 1 base and J lost 8, with 6 bases in between. The CDR3 sequence is 12 residues long. CDR1 KGHSH and CDR2 LQKENI come from the germline V gene. In DNA, the CDR3 is TGTGCCAGCTCACCACGACAGGATGAGCAGTTCTTC. Translation gives CASSPRQDEQFF.